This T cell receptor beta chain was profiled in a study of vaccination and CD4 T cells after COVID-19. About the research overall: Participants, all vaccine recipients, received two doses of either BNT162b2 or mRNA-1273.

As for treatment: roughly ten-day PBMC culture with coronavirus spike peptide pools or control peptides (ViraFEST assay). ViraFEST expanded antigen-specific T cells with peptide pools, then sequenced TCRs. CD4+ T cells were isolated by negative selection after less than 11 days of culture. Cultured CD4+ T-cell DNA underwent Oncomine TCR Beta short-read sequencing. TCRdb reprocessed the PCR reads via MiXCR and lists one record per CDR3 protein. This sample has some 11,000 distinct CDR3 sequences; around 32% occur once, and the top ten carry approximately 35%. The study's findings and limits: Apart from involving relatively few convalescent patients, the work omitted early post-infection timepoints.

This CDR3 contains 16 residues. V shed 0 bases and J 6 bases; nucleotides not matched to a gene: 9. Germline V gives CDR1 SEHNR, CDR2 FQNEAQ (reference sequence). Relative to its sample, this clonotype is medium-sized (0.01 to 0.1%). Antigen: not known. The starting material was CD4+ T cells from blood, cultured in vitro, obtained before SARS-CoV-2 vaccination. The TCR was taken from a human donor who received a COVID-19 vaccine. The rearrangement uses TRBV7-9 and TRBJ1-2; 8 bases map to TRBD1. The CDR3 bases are TGTGCCAGCAGCTTAGCAACGAATGACAGGGGAGATGGCTACACCTTC. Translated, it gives CASSLATNDRGDGYTF.